These 9 T cell receptor beta chains were sequenced from one sample in a study of T cells in Graves' hyperthyroidism and ophthalmopathy. From RNA transcripts, TCR beta CDR3 regions were amplified. Initially, a first-round RT-PCR of the TCR CDR3 employed the HTBI primer set. Using its own MiXCR run on the multiplex PCR reads, TCRdb lists one record per CDR3 protein. In the table there are around 700,000 distinct CDR3 sequences, roughly a sixth of which are singletons. The sample comprised blood. The receptors were gathered from a woman in her forties or fifties with Graves' hyperthyroidism that later progressed to Graves' ophthalmopathy.

This chain uses TRBV6-1 with TRBJ2-2, with a tentative D call TRBD2 (6 bases). The CDR3 contains 16 residues. CDR1 is MNHNS and CDR2 is SASEGT in the germline V gene. The V and J ends lost 7 bases and 4 bases respectively, with 19 bases between them. The chain's CDR3 is CASKSGSVLGTGELFF. The CDR3 nucleotides are TGTGCCAGCAAGTCCGGGAGCGTCCTGGGCACCGGGGAGCTGTTTTTT.

V usage is TRBV2 and J usage is TRBJ1-2; no clear D. V was trimmed by 6 bases and J by 2 bases, leaving 10 bases between them. This CDR3 region has 13 residues. Looked up from germline, CDR1 is SNHLY and CDR2 is FYNNEI. The chain's CDR3 is CASRAGANYGYTF. In DNA form, the CDR3 reads TGTGCCAGCAGGGCCGGAGCCAACTATGGCTACACCTTC. Filled out from reference TRBV2 and TRBJ1-2, the complete variable domain reads EPEVTQTPSHQVTQMGQEVILRCVPISNHLYFYWYRQILGQKVEFLVSFYNNEISEKSEIFDDQFSVERPDGSNFTLKIRSTKLEDSAMYFCASRAGANYGYTFGSGTRLTVV.

The chain uses TRBV5-4 and TRBJ2-1; D is uncertain. V shed 4 bases and J shed 5 bases, with 13 bases lying between them. The germline V gene encodes CDR1 SGHNT and CDR2 YYREEE (reference sequence). CDR3 length: 14 amino acids. In nucleotides, the CDR3 is TGTGCCAGCAGCCCCTTAGAAACGAACAATGAGCAGTTCTTC. Residues: CASSPLETNNEQFF.

In this sample, this clonotype turned up many times. This sequence joins TRBV12-3 or TRBV12-4 and TRBJ1-5, with D possibly being TRBD1 (6 bases). V was trimmed by 8 bases and J by 5 bases, leaving 16 bases between them. The CDR3 consists of 14 residues. As DNA, the CDR3 is TGTGCCAGCGTCCGGGACACTCTGGATCAGCCCCAGCATTTT. Amino acids: CASVRDTLDQPQHF.

The chain uses TRBV2 and TRBJ2-1; TRBD2 matches at 8 bases. CDR3 length: 17 residues. Germline V CDR1 and CDR2: SNHLY, FYNNEI. The V segment lost 0 bases and the J segment 0 bases; nucleotides outside the gene matches: 4. CDR3 sequence (DNA): TGTGCCAGCAGTGAAGCGCGTAGCGGGGTCTCCTACAATGAGCAGTTCTTC. Amino acid sequence: CASSEARSGVSYNEQFF.

Only a few counts were recorded for this clonotype. V usage is TRBV9 and J usage is TRBJ1-1, with no clear D. This CDR3 is built from 14 residues. Germline V gives CDR1 SGDLS, CDR2 YYNGEE. V lost 1 base, J lost 0 bases, and 7 bases lay in between. The CDR3: CASSVSPVNTEAFF. The CDR3 DNA sequence: TGTGCCAGCAGCGTATCGCCTGTGAACACTGAAGCTTTCTTT.

This clonotype was counted ten times or more. The chain uses TRBV2 and TRBJ2-3; D perhaps matches TRBD2 (6 bases). The V end lost 6 bases, the J end lost 2 bases, and 12 bases lay between the germline ends. The V gene's germline CDR1 is SNHLY and CDR2 FYNNEI. CDR3 length: 14 residues. The CDR3, as DNA: TGTGCCAGCAGGGAGGGGTCCGCCACAGATACGCAGTATTTT. This encodes CASREGSATDTQYF. Filled out from reference TRBV2 and TRBJ2-3, the complete variable domain reads EPEVTQTPSHQVTQMGQEVILRCVPISNHLYFYWYRQILGQKVEFLVSFYNNEISEKSEIFDDQFSVERPDGSNFTLKIRSTKLEDSAMYFCASREGSATDTQYFGPGTRLTVL.

In this sample, this clonotype turned up many times. V usage is TRBV20-1 and J usage is TRBJ1-6; D not certain. The length of the CDR3 is 17 residues. CDR1 is DFQATT and CDR2 is SNEGSKA in the germline V gene (reference sequence). Trimming took 0 bases from V and 0 from J, leaving 12 bases between them. In DNA, the CDR3 is TGCAGTGCTAGAGATCCGCCGGCAGGCTCCTATAATTCACCCCTCCACTTT. It yields the protein CSARDPPAGSYNSPLHF.

This rearrangement joins TRBV19 to TRBJ1-4; TRBD1 might be the D (5 bases). The germline V gene has CDR1 LNHDA and CDR2 SQIVND (reference sequence). The V and J ends lost 5 bases and 0 bases respectively, with 13 bases between them. The CDR3 runs to 16 residues. This CDR3 is CASSLNLGATNEKLFF. The CDR3 nucleotides read TGTGCCAGTAGTCTCAACTTGGGGGCAACTAATGAAAAACTGTTTTTT.